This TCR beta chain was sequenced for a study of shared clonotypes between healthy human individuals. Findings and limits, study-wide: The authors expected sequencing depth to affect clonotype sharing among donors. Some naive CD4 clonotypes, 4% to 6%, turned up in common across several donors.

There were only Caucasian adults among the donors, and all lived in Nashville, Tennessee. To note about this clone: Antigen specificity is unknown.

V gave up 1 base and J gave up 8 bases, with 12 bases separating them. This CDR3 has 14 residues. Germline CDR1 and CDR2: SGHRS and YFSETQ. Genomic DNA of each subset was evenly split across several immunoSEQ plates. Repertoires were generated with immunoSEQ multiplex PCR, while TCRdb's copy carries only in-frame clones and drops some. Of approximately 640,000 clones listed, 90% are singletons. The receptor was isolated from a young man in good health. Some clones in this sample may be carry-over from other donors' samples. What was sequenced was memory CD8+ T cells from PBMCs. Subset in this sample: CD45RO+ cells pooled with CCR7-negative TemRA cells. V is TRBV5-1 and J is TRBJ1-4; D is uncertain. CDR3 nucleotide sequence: TGCGCCAGCAGCTTGAAAGGCCGGTGGGAAAAACTGTTTTTT. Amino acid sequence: CASSLKGRWEKLFF.